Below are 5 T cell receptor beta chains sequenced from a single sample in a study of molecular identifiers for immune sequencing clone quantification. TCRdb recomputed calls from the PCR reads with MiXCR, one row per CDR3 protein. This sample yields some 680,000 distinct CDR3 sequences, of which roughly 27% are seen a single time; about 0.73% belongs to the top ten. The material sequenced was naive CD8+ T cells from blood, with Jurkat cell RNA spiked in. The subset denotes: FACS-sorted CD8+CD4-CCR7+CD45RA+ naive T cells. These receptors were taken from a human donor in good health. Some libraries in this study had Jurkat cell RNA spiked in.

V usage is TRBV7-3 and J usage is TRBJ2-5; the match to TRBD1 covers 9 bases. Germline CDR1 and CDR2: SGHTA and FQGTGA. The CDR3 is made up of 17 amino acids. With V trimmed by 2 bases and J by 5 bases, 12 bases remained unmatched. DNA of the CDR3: TGTGCCAGCAGCTTATTGGTTCGGGACAGGGACGTGGAGACCCAGTACTTC. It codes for CASSLLVRDRDVETQYF.

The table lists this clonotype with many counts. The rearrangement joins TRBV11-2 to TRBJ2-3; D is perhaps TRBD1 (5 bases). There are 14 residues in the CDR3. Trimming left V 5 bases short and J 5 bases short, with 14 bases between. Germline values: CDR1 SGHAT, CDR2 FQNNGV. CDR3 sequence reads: CASSAWLGEDTQYF. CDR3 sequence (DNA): TGTGCCAGCAGCGCATGGCTAGGGGAAGATACGCAGTATTTT.

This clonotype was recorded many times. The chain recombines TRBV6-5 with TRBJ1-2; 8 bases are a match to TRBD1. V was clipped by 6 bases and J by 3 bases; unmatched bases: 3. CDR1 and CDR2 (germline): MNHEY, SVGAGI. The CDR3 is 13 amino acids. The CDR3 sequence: CASRDREDYGYTF. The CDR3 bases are TGTGCCAGCAGGGACAGGGAGGACTATGGCTACACCTTC.

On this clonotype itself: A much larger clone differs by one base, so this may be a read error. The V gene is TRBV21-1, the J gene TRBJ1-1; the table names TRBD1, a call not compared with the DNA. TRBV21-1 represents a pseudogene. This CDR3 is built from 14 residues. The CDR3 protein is CASSQTGSHTEAFF. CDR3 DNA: TGTGCCAGCAGCCAGACAGGGTCGCACACTGAAGCTTTCTTT.

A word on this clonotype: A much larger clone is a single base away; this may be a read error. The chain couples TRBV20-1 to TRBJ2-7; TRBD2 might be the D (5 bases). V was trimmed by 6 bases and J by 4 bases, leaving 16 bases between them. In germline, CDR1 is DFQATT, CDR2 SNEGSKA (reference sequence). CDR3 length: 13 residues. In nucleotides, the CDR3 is TGCAGTGCAGATCTGGCGGGTCGGTACGAGCAGTACTTC. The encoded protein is CSADLAGRYEQYF.